The clone carrying this TCR beta chain was counted between two and nine times. The CDR3 spans 16 residues. Germline V gene sequence: CDR1 SGHVS, CDR2 FQNEAQ. Trimming took 2 bases from V and 0 from J, leaving 14 bases between them. The sequenced template was cDNA made from the entire isolated RNA. This table comes from immunoSEQ multiplex PCR, and its TCRdb copy is limited to in-frame clones, with some not included. The table has about 210,000 clones, about a tenth seen once. This entry belongs to a study of beta chain features in type 1 diabetes. This TCR was sampled from a man aged 18 to 29 in good health. Specimen: central memory CD4+ T cells from blood. V gene TRBV7-8 combines with J gene TRBJ2-7; D ambiguous. The CDR3 DNA is TGTGCCAGCAGCTTAATGGTTGACATAAGCTCCTACGAGCAGTACTTC. Translated: CASSLMVDISSYEQYF. The variable domain in full, completed from reference TRBV7-8 and TRBJ2-7, reads GAGVSQSPRYKVAKRGQDVALRCDPISGHVSLFWYQQALGQGPEFLTYFQNEAQLDKSGLPSDRFFAERPEGSVSTLKIQRTQQEDSAVYLCASSLMVDISSYEQYFGPGTRLTVT.